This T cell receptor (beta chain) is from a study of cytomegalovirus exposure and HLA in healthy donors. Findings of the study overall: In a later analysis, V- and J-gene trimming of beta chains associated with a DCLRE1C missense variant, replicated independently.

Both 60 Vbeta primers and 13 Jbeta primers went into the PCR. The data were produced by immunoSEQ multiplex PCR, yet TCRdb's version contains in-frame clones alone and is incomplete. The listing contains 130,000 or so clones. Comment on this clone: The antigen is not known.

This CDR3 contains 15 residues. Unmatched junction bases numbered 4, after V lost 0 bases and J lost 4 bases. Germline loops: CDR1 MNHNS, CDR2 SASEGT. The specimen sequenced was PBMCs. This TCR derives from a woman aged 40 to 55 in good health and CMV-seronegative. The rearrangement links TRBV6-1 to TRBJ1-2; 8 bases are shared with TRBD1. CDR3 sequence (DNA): TGTGCCAGCAGTGAAGCGGGGACAGGCCCCTATGGCTACACCTTC. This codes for CASSEAGTGPYGYTF.